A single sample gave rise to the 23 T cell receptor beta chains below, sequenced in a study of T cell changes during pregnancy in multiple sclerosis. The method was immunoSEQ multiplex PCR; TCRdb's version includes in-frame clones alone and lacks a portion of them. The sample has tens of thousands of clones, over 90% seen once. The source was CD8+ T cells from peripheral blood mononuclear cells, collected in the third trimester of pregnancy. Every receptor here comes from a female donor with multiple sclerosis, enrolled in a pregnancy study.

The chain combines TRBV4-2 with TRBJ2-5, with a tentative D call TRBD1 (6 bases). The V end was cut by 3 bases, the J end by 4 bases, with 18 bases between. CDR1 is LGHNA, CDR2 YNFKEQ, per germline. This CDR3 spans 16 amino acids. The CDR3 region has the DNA TGTGCCAGCAGCCAGGTTTTGACAGGACGGAGAGAGACCCAGTACTTC. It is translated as CASSQVLTGRRETQYF.

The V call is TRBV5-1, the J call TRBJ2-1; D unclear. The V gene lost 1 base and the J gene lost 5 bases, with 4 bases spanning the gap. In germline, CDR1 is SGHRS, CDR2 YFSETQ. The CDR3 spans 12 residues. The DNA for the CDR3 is TGCGCCAGCAGCTTGCGGGACAATGAGCAGTTCTTC. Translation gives CASSLRDNEQFF.

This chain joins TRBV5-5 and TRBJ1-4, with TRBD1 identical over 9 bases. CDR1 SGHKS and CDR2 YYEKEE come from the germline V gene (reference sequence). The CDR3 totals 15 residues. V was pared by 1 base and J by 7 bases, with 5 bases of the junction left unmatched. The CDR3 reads CASSLLGTGTEKLFF. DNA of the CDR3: TGTGCCAGCAGCTTGTTAGGGACAGGGACTGAAAAACTGTTTTTT.

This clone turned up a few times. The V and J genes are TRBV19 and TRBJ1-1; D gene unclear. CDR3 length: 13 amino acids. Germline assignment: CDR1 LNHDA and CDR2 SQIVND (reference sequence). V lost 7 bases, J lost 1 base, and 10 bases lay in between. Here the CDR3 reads CASNQAPNTEAFF. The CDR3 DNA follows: TGTGCCAGTAATCAAGCCCCGAACACTGAAGCTTTCTTT.

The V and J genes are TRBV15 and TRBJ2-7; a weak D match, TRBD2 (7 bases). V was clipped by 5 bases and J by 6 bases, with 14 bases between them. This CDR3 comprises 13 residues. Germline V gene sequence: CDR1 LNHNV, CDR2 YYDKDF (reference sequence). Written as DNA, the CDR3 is TGTGCCACCAGCGCTTGGAGGGGGGGCGAGCAGTACTTC. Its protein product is CATSAWRGGEQYF.

The CDR3 sequence is CASSPDRGRSEQFF. CDR3 in DNA: TGTGCCAGCAGCCCGGACAGGGGGCGCTCTGAGCAGTTCTTC. The rearrangement uses TRBV11-2 and TRBJ2-1; 11 bases align to TRBD1. V lost 5 bases, J lost 9 bases, and 6 bases stayed unmatched. CDR3 size: 14 residues. Per the germline V gene, CDR1 is SGHAT and CDR2 is FQNNGV.

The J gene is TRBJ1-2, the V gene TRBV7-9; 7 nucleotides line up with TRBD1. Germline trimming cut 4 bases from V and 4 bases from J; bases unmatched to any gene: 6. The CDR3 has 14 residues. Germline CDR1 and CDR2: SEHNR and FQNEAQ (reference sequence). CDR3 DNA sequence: TGTGCCAGCAGCTCCTCCGGGACAGTCTATGGCTACACCTTC. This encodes CASSSSGTVYGYTF. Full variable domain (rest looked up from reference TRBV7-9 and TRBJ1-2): DTGVSQNPRHKITKRGQNVTFRCDPISEHNRLYWYRQTLGQGPEFLTYFQNEAQLEKSRLLSDRFSAERPKGSFSTLEIQRTEQGDSAMYLCASSSSGTVYGYTFGSGTRLTVV.

The CDR3 region has the DNA TGTGCCAGCTCACCAATAGGGCTCGTAACTAGCGGCTCCTACAATGAGCAGTTCTTC. Amino acids: CASSPIGLVTSGSYNEQFF. This chain joins TRBV18 and TRBJ2-1; TRBD2 aligns across 8 bases. The CDR3 runs to 19 residues. Germline CDR1 reads KGHSH; CDR2 reads LQKENI. With 2 bases clipped from V and 0 bases from J, the junction kept 12 bases outside the gene matches.

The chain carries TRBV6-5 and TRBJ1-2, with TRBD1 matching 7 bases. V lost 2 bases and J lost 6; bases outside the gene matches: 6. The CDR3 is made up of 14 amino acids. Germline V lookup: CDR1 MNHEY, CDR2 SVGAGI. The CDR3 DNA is TGTGCCAGCAGTTACGGGCAGGGGGTAGATGGCTACACCTTC. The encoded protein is CASSYGQGVDGYTF.

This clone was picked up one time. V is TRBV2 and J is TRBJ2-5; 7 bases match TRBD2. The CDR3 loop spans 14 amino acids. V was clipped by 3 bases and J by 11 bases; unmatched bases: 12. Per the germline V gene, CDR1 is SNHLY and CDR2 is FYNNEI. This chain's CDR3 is CASSELGGLGEQYF. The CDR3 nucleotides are TGTGCCAGCAGTGAGTTGGGGGGGTTGGGAGAGCAGTACTTC.

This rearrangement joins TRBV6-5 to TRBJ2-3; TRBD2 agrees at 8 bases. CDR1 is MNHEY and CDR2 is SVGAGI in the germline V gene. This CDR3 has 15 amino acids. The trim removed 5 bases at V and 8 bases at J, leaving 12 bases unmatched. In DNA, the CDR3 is TGTGCCAGCAGTGGCTCGGACTCCCGGGGGGGTACGCAGTATTTT. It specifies CASSGSDSRGGTQYF.

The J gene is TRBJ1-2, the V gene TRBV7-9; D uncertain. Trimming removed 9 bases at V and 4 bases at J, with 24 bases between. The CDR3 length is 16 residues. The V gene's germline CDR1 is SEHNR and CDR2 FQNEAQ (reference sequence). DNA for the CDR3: TGTGCCAGTCAGGCCCTGCAGTCGAGTATTGGCTATGGCTACACCTTC. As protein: CASQALQSSIGYGYTF.

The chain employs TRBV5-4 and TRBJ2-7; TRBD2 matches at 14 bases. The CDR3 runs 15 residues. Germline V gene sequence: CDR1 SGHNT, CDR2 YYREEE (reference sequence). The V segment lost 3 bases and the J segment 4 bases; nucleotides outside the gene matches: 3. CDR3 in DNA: TGTGCCAGCAGCTGGGGGACTAGCGGGAGTTACGAGCAGTACTTC. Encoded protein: CASSWGTSGSYEQYF.

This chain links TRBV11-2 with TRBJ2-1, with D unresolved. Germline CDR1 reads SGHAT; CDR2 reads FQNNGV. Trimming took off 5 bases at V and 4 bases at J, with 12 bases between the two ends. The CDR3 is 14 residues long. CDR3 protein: CASSPPTRYNEQFF. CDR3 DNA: TGTGCCAGCAGCCCGCCGACCAGGTACAATGAGCAGTTCTTC.

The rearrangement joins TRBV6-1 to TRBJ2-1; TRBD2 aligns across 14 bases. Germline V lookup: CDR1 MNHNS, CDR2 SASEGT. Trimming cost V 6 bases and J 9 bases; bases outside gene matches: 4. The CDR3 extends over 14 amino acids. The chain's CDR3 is CASRGLAGVIEQFF. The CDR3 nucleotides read TGTGCCAGCAGGGGACTAGCGGGAGTAATTGAGCAGTTCTTC.

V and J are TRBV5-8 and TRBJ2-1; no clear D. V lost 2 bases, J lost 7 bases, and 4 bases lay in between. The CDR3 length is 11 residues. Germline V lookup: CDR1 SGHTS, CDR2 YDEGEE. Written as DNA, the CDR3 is TGTGCCAGCAGCTTCGGGAATGAGCAGTTCTTC. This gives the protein CASSFGNEQFF.

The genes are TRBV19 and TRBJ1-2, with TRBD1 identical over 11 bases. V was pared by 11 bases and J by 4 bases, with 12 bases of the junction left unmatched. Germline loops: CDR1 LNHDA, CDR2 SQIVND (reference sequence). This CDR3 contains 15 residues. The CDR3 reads CAGWTGGAGAYGYTF. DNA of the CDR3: TGTGCCGGATGGACAGGGGGCGCGGGGGCCTATGGCTACACCTTC.

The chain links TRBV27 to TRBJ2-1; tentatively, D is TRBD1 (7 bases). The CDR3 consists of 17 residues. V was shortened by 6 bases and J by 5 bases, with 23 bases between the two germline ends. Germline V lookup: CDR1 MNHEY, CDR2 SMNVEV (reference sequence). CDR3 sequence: CASRLALAGGGDNEQFF. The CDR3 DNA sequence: TGTGCCAGCAGGCTTGCCTTGGCAGGGGGAGGAGACAATGAGCAGTTCTTC.

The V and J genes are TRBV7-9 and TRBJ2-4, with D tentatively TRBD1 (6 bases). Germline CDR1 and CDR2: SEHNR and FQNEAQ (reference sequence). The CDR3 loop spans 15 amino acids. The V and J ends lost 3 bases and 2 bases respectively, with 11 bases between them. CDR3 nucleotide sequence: TGTGCCAGCAGCTTCCCAGGGGAGACCAAAAACATTCAGTACTTC. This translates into CASSFPGETKNIQYF. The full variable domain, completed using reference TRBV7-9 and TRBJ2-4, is DTGVSQNPRHKITKRGQNVTFRCDPISEHNRLYWYRQTLGQGPEFLTYFQNEAQLEKSRLLSDRFSAERPKGSFSTLEIQRTEQGDSAMYLCASSFPGETKNIQYFGAGTRLSVL.

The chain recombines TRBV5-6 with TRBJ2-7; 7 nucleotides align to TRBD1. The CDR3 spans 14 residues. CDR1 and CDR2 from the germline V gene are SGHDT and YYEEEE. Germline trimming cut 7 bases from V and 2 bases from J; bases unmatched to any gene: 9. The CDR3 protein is CASRQGDSTYEQYF. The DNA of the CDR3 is TGTGCCAGCCGCCAAGGGGACAGTACCTACGAGCAGTACTTC.

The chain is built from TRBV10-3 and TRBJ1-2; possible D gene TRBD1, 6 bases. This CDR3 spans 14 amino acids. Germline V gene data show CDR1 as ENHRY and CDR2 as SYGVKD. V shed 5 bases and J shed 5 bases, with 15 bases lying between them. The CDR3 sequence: CAISSGGKGYGYTF. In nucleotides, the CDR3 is TGTGCCATCAGTTCTGGGGGCAAAGGGTATGGCTACACCTTC.

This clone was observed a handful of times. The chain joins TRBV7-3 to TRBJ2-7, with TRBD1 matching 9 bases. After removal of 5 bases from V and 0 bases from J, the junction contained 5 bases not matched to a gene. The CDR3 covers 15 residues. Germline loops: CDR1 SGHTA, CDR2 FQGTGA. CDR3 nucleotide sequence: TGTGCCAGCAGCCCGGGGACAGGGAGCTCCTACGAGCAGTACTTC. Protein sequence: CASSPGTGSSYEQYF.

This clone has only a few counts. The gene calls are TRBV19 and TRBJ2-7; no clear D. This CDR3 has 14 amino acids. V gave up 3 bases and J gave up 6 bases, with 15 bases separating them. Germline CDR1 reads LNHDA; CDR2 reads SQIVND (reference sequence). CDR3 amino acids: CASSIGGSVGEQYF. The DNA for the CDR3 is TGTGCCAGTAGTATCGGCGGCAGCGTCGGCGAGCAGTACTTC.